This T cell receptor beta chain comes out of a study of early T cells in non-severe SARS-CoV-2 infection. Study-wide points: VDJdb-based matching was biased toward anti-spike CD8 responses and missed private and CD4 specificities.

To note about this clonotype: What it binds is not known.

The CDR3 totals 14 residues. Germline V CDR1 and CDR2: MDHEN, SYDVKM. The ends were cut back, 7 bases at V and 7 bases at J, with 17 bases in the middle. TCRdb analysed the 5' RACE reads with MiXCR anew, one entry per CDR3 protein. The sample lists roughly 99,000 distinct CDR3 sequences, 11% occurring once. The rearrangement links TRBV28 to TRBJ2-1; maybe TRBD2 (6 bases). The source material was whole blood. This TCR was sampled from an adult who was a healthcare worker with PCR-confirmed SARS-CoV-2 infection or an uninfected control (not recorded which). The CDR3 sequence is CASNPGLSKNEQFF. The CDR3 DNA reads TGTGCCAGCAACCCGGGACTGTCAAAGAATGAGCAGTTCTTC.